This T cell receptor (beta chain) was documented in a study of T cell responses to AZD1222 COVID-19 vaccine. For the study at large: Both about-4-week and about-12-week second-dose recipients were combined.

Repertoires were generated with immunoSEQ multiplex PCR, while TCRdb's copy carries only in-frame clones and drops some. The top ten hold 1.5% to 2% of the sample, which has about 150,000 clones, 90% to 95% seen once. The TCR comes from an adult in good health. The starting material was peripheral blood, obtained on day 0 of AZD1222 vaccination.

CDR3 residues: CASSSGQGIRNYGYTF. CDR3 coding DNA: TGTGCCAGCAGCTCTGGACAGGGGATCCGTAACTATGGCTACACCTTC. The J gene is TRBJ1-2, the V gene TRBV6-2 or TRBV6-3, with TRBD1 matching 9 bases. This CDR3 has 16 amino acids. J lost 1 base, V lost 6 bases, and 9 bases had no gene match. Germline-derived CDR1 and CDR2 are MNHEY and SVGEGT.